The 29 T cell receptor beta chains in this list originate from one sample, sequenced in a study of lymphopenia after photon versus proton radiotherapy. Libraries were prepared by immunoSEQ multiplex PCR; TCRdb keeps only in-frame clonotypes and omits some of them. The sample holds about 26,000 clones, roughly 80% seen once. The sample consisted of peripheral blood, taken from a patient treated with photon-based radiotherapy. The source of these receptors is a woman aged 45-60 years with pancreatic cancer.

The chain recombines TRBV5-1 with TRBJ2-1; unclear D gene. Germline V gives CDR1 SGHRS, CDR2 YFSETQ. The CDR3 sequence is 16 residues long. The ends were cut back, 1 base at V and 4 bases at J, with 15 bases in the middle. The CDR3 sequence: CASSLSEAIEYNEQFF. The CDR3 DNA sequence: TGCGCCAGCAGCTTGAGTGAGGCCATAGAGTACAATGAGCAGTTCTTC.

The chain joins TRBV5-4 to TRBJ1-6; D call uncertain. V was clipped by 1 base and J by 5 bases, with 7 bases between them. Germline values: CDR1 SGHNT, CDR2 YYREEE (reference sequence). This CDR3 is 14 amino acids long. This CDR3 reads CASSLIENNSPLHF. The CDR3 region has the DNA TGTGCCAGCAGCTTGATAGAAAATAATTCACCCCTCCACTTT.

The chain has TRBV5-4 and TRBJ1-1; no reliable D call. This CDR3 comprises 13 residues. Germline V CDR1 and CDR2: SGHNT, YYREEE (reference sequence). The ends were cut back, 6 bases at V and 1 base at J, with 10 bases in the middle. CDR3 sequence (DNA): TGTGCCAGCACCTCCCCCAGGAACACTGAAGCTTTCTTT. Its translation is CASTSPRNTEAFF.

The rearrangement joins TRBV23-1 to TRBJ2-2; D tentatively reads TRBD1 or TRBD2 (5 bases each). TRBV23-1 is an ORF, and what it does is uncertain. V lost 11 bases and J lost 1, with 23 bases in between. The CDR3 sequence is 17 residues long. This chain's CDR3 is CAAGSYPAGRNTGELFF. In nucleotides, the CDR3 is TGCGCCGCAGGGAGCTACCCGGCAGGGAGGAACACCGGGGAGCTGTTTTTT.

The chain carries TRBV20-1 and TRBJ1-2; TRBD1 is a possible D gene (6 bases). The length of the CDR3 is 11 residues. Per germline, CDR1 DFQATT and CDR2 SNEGSKA (reference sequence). This chain's CDR3 is CSLSGAYGYTF. CDR3 in DNA: TGCAGCCTATCGGGGGCTTATGGCTACACCTTC.

V gene TRBV10-3 combines with J gene TRBJ1-3; D not certain. The V end was cut by 4 bases, the J end by 0 bases, with 7 bases between. The germline V gene encodes CDR1 ENHRY and CDR2 SYGVKD. The CDR3 consists of 14 residues. Here the CDR3 reads CAISVQSSGNTIYF. The CDR3 nucleotides read TGTGCCATCAGTGTACAGAGCTCTGGAAACACCATATATTTT.

The V gene is TRBV29-1, the J gene TRBJ1-5; 8 bases are a match to TRBD1. V shed 3 bases, J shed 6 bases, and the junction held 7 bases outside the gene matches. CDR1 is SQVTM and CDR2 is ANQGSEA in the germline V gene. This CDR3 spans 14 amino acids. CDR3: CSVDLGGTGQPQHF. The CDR3 nucleotides read TGCAGCGTTGATCTAGGGGGGACAGGTCAGCCCCAGCATTTT.

J is TRBJ2-7 and V is TRBV6-6; no firm D call. The V gene lost 2 bases and the J gene lost 7 bases, with 6 bases spanning the gap. CDR3 length: 11 residues. In germline, CDR1 is MNHNY, CDR2 SVGAGI (reference sequence). The CDR3, as DNA: TGTGCCAGCAGTTACGGTGGAGAGCAGTACTTC. Amino acid sequence: CASSYGGEQYF.

This clone came up once. The V gene is TRBV28, the J gene TRBJ2-7; the D gene is possibly TRBD2 (6 bases). Germline CDR1 and CDR2: MDHEN and SYDVKM. V was pared by 6 bases and J by 2 bases, with 17 bases between. This CDR3 is built from 15 residues. CDR3: CASSAGGPGTYEQYF. DNA for the CDR3: TGTGCCAGCAGCGCCGGGGGACCGGGGACCTACGAGCAGTACTTC.

This chain uses TRBV28 with TRBJ2-2; D gene ambiguous. CDR1 and CDR2 (germline): MDHEN, SYDVKM. CDR3 size: 13 residues. V was trimmed by 3 bases and J by 5 bases, leaving 7 bases between them. CDR3 bases: TGTGCCAGCAGTTTCCCTGCAACCGGGGAGCTGTTTTTT. Its protein product is CASSFPATGELFF.

Only one count was recorded for this clone. V usage is TRBV28 and J usage is TRBJ2-7; 8 bases are shared with TRBD2. CDR3 length: 16 residues. CDR1 is MDHEN and CDR2 is SYDVKM in the germline V gene. V shed 6 bases, J shed 1 base, and the junction held 11 bases outside the gene matches. CDR3 DNA sequence: TGTGCCAGCAGCCTAACGGGGGGGCGCGGGTCCTACGAGCAGTACTTC. As protein: CASSLTGGRGSYEQYF.

The rearrangement uses TRBV7-2 and TRBJ2-3, with D perhaps TRBD2 (6 bases). Germline V gene sequence: CDR1 SGHTA, CDR2 FQGNSA. This CDR3 has 14 residues. V was clipped by 7 bases and J by 3 bases, with 14 bases between them. The CDR3 nucleotides are TGTGCCAGCATTACGGGGGTCAGTACAGATACGCAGTATTTT. This gives the protein CASITGVSTDTQYF.

This clone was counted once. CDR3 DNA: TGTGCCAGTAGTTCTTTAGCGGGAGAGACCTACGAGCAGTACTTC. It yields the protein CASSSLAGETYEQYF. V gene TRBV19 combines with J gene TRBJ2-7; 9 bases are a match to TRBD2. V dropped 5 bases and J dropped 2; count of bases not matched to a gene: 7. This CDR3 is built from 15 residues. The germline V gene encodes CDR1 LNHDA and CDR2 SQIVND (reference sequence).

V is TRBV29-1 and J is TRBJ2-5; 7 bases fit TRBD1. The CDR3 covers 15 residues. CDR1 and CDR2 (germline): SQVTM, ANQGSEA. With 4 bases clipped from V and 5 bases from J, the junction kept 13 bases outside the gene matches. CDR3 coding DNA: TGCAGCGTTGGGCAAGGAGACAGGGTGAGGGAGACCCAGTACTTC. This codes for CSVGQGDRVRETQYF.

The chain's CDR3 is CSVLGQGSYNEQFF. CDR3 nucleotide sequence: TGCAGCGTCCTCGGACAGGGCTCCTACAATGAGCAGTTCTTC. V gene TRBV29-1 combines with J gene TRBJ2-1; TRBD1 agrees at 8 bases. The V segment lost 6 bases and the J segment 0 bases; nucleotides outside the gene matches: 4. There are 14 residues in the CDR3. CDR1 and CDR2 (germline): SQVTM, ANQGSEA.

This sequence joins TRBV28 and TRBJ2-3, with D hard to call. From germline, CDR1 is MDHEN and CDR2 SYDVKM. There are 13 residues in the CDR3. Trimming removed 6 bases from V and 9 bases from J, with 16 bases in between. The CDR3 DNA is TGTGCCAGCAGACTGGATCTTGGCTACACGCAGTATTTT. This sequence encodes CASRLDLGYTQYF.

The chain combines TRBV11-2 with TRBJ2-1; 8 positions match TRBD1. V dropped 0 bases and J dropped 6; count of bases not matched to a gene: 10. The CDR3 covers 17 residues. Germline V gene lookup returns CDR1 SGHAT and CDR2 FQNNGV. The CDR3 loop is CASSLEERTGFFNEQFF. In DNA form, the CDR3 reads TGTGCCAGCAGCTTAGAAGAGAGGACAGGGTTCTTCAATGAGCAGTTCTTC.

This clone was seen a few times. V usage is TRBV6-5 and J usage is TRBJ1-1, with D perhaps matching TRBD1 (6 bases). V dropped 0 bases and J dropped 8 bases, with 16 bases sitting between them. This CDR3 comprises 15 residues. Germline V gene lookup returns CDR1 MNHEY and CDR2 SVGAGI. The CDR3 coding sequence is TGTGCCAGCAGTTACTCAGGACAGCTAATGGAAGAAGCTTTCTTT. It encodes CASSYSGQLMEEAFF.

CDR3 sequence: CASSLTGGVYEQYF. The CDR3 DNA reads as TGTGCCAGCAGTTTAACCGGGGGGGTCTACGAGCAGTACTTC. This chain links TRBV28 with TRBJ2-7; TRBD2 matches at 8 bases. CDR3 length equals 14 residues. Germline trimming cut 2 bases from V and 3 bases from J; bases unmatched to any gene: 3. The germline CDR1 and CDR2 sequences are MDHEN and SYDVKM. The variable domain in full, with the rest retrieved from reference TRBV28 and TRBJ2-7, is DVKVTQSSRYLVKRTGEKVFLECVQDMDHENMFWYRQDPGLGLRLIYFSYDVKMKEKGDIPEGYSVSREKKERFSLILESASTNQTSMYLCASSLTGGVYEQYFGPGTRLTVT.

This chain connects TRBV18 to TRBJ2-7; 8 positions match TRBD2. Germline V gene data show CDR1 as KGHSH and CDR2 as LQKENI. This CDR3 spans 16 amino acids. J gave up 3 bases and V 0 bases, and 7 bases lay outside the gene matches. The chain's CDR3 is CASSPPVGGTSYEQYF. Written as DNA, the CDR3 is TGTGCCAGCTCACCACCGGTAGGCGGGACTAGCTACGAGCAGTACTTC.

The chain joins TRBV28 to TRBJ1-5; the match to TRBD1 covers 8 bases. The V and J ends lost 5 bases and 3 bases, in that order; junction bases with no gene match: 6. The CDR3 length is 15 residues. The germline V gene encodes CDR1 MDHEN and CDR2 SYDVKM. The DNA for the CDR3 is TGTGCCAGCAGTACGGACAGGGCAAACAATCAGCCCCAGCATTTT. Translated: CASSTDRANNQPQHF.

The chain recombines TRBV9 with TRBJ2-3; D unclear. CDR1 is SGDLS, CDR2 YYNGEE, per germline. The CDR3 is made up of 12 amino acids. The ends were cut back, 0 bases at V and 5 bases at J, with 4 bases in the middle. In nucleotides, the CDR3 is TGTGCCAGCAGCGTAGATCGAGATACGCAGTATTTT. Its translation is CASSVDRDTQYF.

This clone was observed a single time. V and J are TRBV19 and TRBJ2-7, with 12 bases lining up with TRBD2. V shed 5 bases and J 4 bases; nucleotides not matched to a gene: 9. Germline lookup yields CDR1 LNHDA and CDR2 SQIVND (reference sequence). The length of the CDR3 is 16 residues. The CDR3 loop reads CASSSQRTSGIYEQYF. CDR3 sequence (DNA): TGTGCCAGTAGTTCCCAGAGGACTAGCGGGATTTACGAGCAGTACTTC.

The chain links TRBV15 to TRBJ2-2, with D uncertain. Trimming cost V 6 bases and J 0 bases, with 14 bases left between them. In germline, CDR1 is LNHNV, CDR2 YYDKDF (reference sequence). This CDR3 has 16 residues. The CDR3 DNA reads as TGTGCCACCAGTCCCCTGAGGTCTGCGAACACCGGGGAGCTGTTTTTT. This translates into CATSPLRSANTGELFF.

The chain combines TRBV29-1 with TRBJ2-5; possible D gene TRBD2, 6 bases. From germline, CDR1 is SQVTM and CDR2 ANQGSEA. This CDR3 is 15 amino acids long. V gave up 6 bases and J gave up 7 bases, with 24 bases separating them. The CDR3 nucleotides read TGCAGCGTCACCTTAGGGGCGGGAAATTTCCCGACCCAGTACTTC. Protein sequence: CSVTLGAGNFPTQYF.

The chain carries TRBV18 and TRBJ1-6; possibly TRBD1 for D (5 bases). The V gene's germline CDR1 is KGHSH and CDR2 LQKENI. V lost 11 bases to trimming and J lost 0 bases, with 11 bases between them. The CDR3 loop spans 14 amino acids. The chain's CDR3 is CASGESSYNSPLHF. The CDR3 coding sequence is TGTGCCTCGGGGGAAAGCTCCTATAATTCACCCCTCCACTTT.

The chain uses TRBV5-1 and TRBJ1-1, with 8 bases lining up with TRBD1. Looked up from germline, CDR1 is SGHRS and CDR2 is YFSETQ. After removal of 0 bases from V and 5 bases from J, the junction contained 15 bases not matched to a gene. CDR3 size: 18 residues. CDR3 DNA sequence: TGCGCCAGCAGCTTGGGGTTGGGGGCAGGGGGCGTAGGGACTGAAGCTTTCTTT. As protein: CASSLGLGAGGVGTEAFF. Filled out from reference TRBV5-1 and TRBJ1-1, the complete variable domain reads KAGVTQTPRYLIKTRGQQVTLSCSPISGHRSVSWYQQTPGQGLQFLFEYFSETQRNKGNFPGRFSGRQFSNSRSEMNVSTLELGDSALYLCASSLGLGAGGVGTEAFFGQGTRLTVV.

This chain links TRBV28 with TRBJ1-1, with 7 bases matching TRBD1. Germline CDR1 and CDR2: MDHEN and SYDVKM. This CDR3 is built from 15 residues. With 6 bases clipped from V and 1 base from J, the junction kept 8 bases outside the gene matches. This chain's CDR3 is CASRSSGTANTEAFF. The CDR3 nucleotides read TGTGCCAGCAGATCCTCGGGGACAGCGAACACTGAAGCTTTCTTT.

The rearrangement links TRBV28 to TRBJ1-1; 8 nucleotides align to TRBD1. The CDR3 has 16 residues. Germline V gene lookup returns CDR1 MDHEN and CDR2 SYDVKM. The junction had 5 bases not matched to a gene; V was cut back by 2 bases and J by 0 bases. CDR3 DNA: TGTGCCAGCAGTTTAGACAGGGGAGGGGTGAACACTGAAGCTTTCTTT. Amino acid sequence: CASSLDRGGVNTEAFF.